A selection of T cell receptor beta chains follows, all from one sample in a study of blood T cell repertoires in COVID-19. Sequencing was performed with immunoSEQ multiplex PCR; in TCRdb, only in-frame clones are kept and a portion is missing. The sample consists of a few hundred thousand clones, 89% of them appearing once. Sequences were obtained from peripheral blood. These receptors all stem from a man aged 35 to 55 with acute or convalescent COVID-19. CDR3s include the opening cysteine and the closing phenylalanine or tryptophan. D genes are given only for firm matches. The listing skips clone size in some rows; elsewhere it reads once, few, many or a size class.

abundance	d_gene	v_gene	j_gene	CDR3aa	CDR3nt
NA	TRBD1	TRBV5-4	TRBJ2-3	CASSFLGQGTDTQYF	TGTGCCAGCAGCTTCTTGGGACAGGGAACAGATACGCAGTATTTT
NA	NA	TRBV5-4	TRBJ2-1	CASSPRLSSANEQFF	TGTGCCAGCAGCCCCCGTTTGTCGAGTGCCAATGAGCAGTTCTTC
NA	NA	TRBV5-1	TRBJ2-7	CASSAGTFSYEQYF	TGCGCCAGCAGCGCCGGGACATTTTCCTACGAGCAGTACTTC
few	NA	TRBV21-1	TRBJ1-1	CASSGQGALNTEAFF	TGTGCCAGCAGTGGACAGGGGGCCTTGAACACTGAAGCTTTCTTT
NA	TRBD2	TRBV4-3	TRBJ2-2	CASSQHLAGGPNTGELFF	TGCGCCAGCAGCCAGCACCTAGCGGGGGGGCCGAACACCGGGGAGCTGTTTTTT
NA	TRBD1	TRBV6-5	TRBJ1-5	CASNHNRDRNQPQHF	TGTGCCAGCAACCACAACCGGGACAGAAATCAGCCCCAGCATTTT
NA	NA	TRBV19	TRBJ1-5	CASSSLRQPQHF	TGTGCCAGTAGTTCCCTACGTCAGCCCCAGCATTTT
NA	TRBD2	TRBV28	TRBJ2-1	CASSFRGEINNEQFF	TGTGCCAGCAGTTTTCGGGGGGAAATTAACAATGAGCAGTTCTTC
NA	TRBD2	TRBV6-2/TRBV6-3	TRBJ2-2	CASSWTSGANTGELFF	TGTGCCAGCAGTTGGACTAGCGGGGCGAACACCGGGGAGCTGTTTTTT
once	NA	TRBV7-8	TRBJ1-1	CASSLHGNTEAFF	TGTGCCAGCAGCCTGCACGGGAACACTGAAGCTTTCTTT
NA	TRBD2	TRBV27	TRBJ2-2	CASRRSLVWLAANPVNTGELFF	TGTGCCAGTAGGAGGTCTTTGGTTTGGCTAGCGGCAAACCCAGTGAACACCGGGGAGCTGTTTTTT
NA	NA	TRBV2	TRBJ1-3	CASSEDAASGNTIYF	TGTGCCAGCAGTGAAGATGCGGCCTCTGGAAACACCATATATTTT
NA	TRBD2	TRBV28	TRBJ2-5	CASRGEGLAIKETQYF	TGTGCCAGCAGGGGCGAAGGACTAGCGATTAAAGAGACCCAGTACTTC
NA	NA	TRBV5-1	TRBJ1-2	CASSSGQNIFNYGYTF	TGCGCCAGCAGCTCTGGACAGAATATTTTTAACTATGGCTACACCTTC
NA	TRBD1	TRBV28	TRBJ1-1	CASSLDREVLGTEAFF	TGTGCCAGCAGTTTAGACAGGGAGGTTTTGGGGACTGAAGCTTTCTTT
NA	NA	TRBV7-8	TRBJ2-5	CASSVAGGGAPETQYF	TGTGCCAGCTCGGTTGCGGGCGGAGGTGCCCCAGAGACCCAGTACTTC
NA	NA	TRBV28	TRBJ2-4	CASSSNRVGEYF	TGTGCCAGCAGTTCTAACAGGGTGGGGGAGTACTTC
NA	TRBD1	TRBV30	TRBJ1-4	CAWSTGGYGNEKLFF	TGTGCCTGGAGTACAGGGGGCTACGGTAATGAAAAACTGTTTTTT
NA	NA	TRBV3-1/TRBV3-2	TRBJ1-1	CASVGDTEAFF	TGTGCCAGCGTAGGGGACACTGAAGCTTTCTTT
NA	NA	TRBV10-3	TRBJ2-4	CAISEFTGTPKNIQYF	TGTGCCATCAGTGAGTTCACCGGGACTCCTAAAAACATTCAGTACTTC
few	TRBD1	TRBV27	TRBJ1-5	CASSPDRGSQPQHF	TGTGCCAGCAGTCCGGACAGGGGCAGTCAGCCCCAGCATTTT
NA	TRBD2	TRBV14	TRBJ2-1	CASSQGGGLIEQFF	TGTGCCAGCAGCCAAGGGGGGGGTCTAATCGAGCAGTTCTTC
NA	NA	TRBV11-3	TRBJ2-2	CASSLTLPGHFSANTGELFF	TGTGCCAGCAGCTTAACCCTCCCGGGACATTTTTCCGCGAACACCGGGGAGCTGTTTTTT
NA	NA	TRBV3-1/TRBV3-2	TRBJ1-2	CASSQVAREAEGYTF	TGTGCCAGCAGCCAAGTCGCCAGGGAGGCAGAGGGCTACACCTTC
NA	TRBD1	TRBV6-1	TRBJ1-4	CASSEDRARTNEKLFF	TGTGCCAGCAGCGAAGACAGGGCGAGAACTAATGAAAAACTGTTTTTT
once	NA	TRBV12-3/TRBV12-4	TRBJ2-3	CASTLGGGTQYF	TGTGCCAGCACCCTCGGGGGAGGAACGCAGTATTTT
NA	NA	TRBV30	TRBJ2-2	CAWSLTGELFF	TGTGCCTGGAGTCTGACCGGGGAGCTGTTTTTT
once	TRBD1	TRBV11-2	TRBJ1-1	CASSFGTGGLSTEAFF	TGTGCCAGCAGCTTTGGGACAGGGGGTCTTAGCACTGAAGCTTTCTTT